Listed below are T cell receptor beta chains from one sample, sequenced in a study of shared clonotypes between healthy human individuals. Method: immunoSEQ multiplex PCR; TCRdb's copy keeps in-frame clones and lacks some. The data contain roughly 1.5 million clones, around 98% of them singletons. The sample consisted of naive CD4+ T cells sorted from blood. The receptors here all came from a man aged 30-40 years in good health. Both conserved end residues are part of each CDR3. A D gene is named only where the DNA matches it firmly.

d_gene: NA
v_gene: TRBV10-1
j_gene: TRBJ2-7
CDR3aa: CASSPTGVSYEQYF

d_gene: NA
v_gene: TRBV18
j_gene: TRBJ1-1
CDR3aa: CASSPSRGDTEAFF

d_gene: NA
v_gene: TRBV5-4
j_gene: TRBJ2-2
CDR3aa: CASSPRRGGTGELFF

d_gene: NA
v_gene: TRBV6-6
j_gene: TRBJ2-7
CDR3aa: CASRPGIPYEQYF

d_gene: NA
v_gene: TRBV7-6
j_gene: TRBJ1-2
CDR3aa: CASSLAGPDGGYTF

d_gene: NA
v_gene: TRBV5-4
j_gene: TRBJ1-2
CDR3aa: CASSLGTLDGYTF

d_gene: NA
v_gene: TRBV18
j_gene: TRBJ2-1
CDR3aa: CASSPNTGEQFF

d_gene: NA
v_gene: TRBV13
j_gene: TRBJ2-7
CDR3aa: CASSLGFGTEQYF

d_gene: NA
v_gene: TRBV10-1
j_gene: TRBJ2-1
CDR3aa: CASSESGTSYNEQFF

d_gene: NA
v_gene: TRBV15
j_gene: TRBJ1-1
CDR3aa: CATSVGAGTEAFF

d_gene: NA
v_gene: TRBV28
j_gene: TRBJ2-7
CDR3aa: CASSHTSEQYF

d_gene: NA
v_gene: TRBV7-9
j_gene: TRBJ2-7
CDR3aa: CASSPQGGSYEQYF

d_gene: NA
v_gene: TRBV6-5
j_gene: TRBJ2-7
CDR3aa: CASSTPSEQYF

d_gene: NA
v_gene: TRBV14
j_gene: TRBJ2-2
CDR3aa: CASSQESPTGELFF

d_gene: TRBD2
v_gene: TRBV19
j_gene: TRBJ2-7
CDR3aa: CASSPTWAGGSYEQYF

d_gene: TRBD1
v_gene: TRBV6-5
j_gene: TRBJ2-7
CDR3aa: CASRATGGLHEQYF

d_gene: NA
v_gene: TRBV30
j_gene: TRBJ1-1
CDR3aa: CAWSVFGLNTEAFF

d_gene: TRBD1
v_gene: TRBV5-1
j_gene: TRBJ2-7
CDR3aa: CASSLVGTGEIEQYF

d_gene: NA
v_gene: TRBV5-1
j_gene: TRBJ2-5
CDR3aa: CASASGETQYF

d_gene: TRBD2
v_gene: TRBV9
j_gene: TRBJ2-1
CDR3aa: CASSVTSGSYNEQFF

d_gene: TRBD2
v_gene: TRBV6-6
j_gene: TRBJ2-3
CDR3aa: CASSYLVGGRADTQYF

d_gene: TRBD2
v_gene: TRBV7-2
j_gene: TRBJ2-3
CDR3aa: CASSLIRGGSTDTQYF

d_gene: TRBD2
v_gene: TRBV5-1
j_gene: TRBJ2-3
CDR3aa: CASSTGLAGSDTQYF

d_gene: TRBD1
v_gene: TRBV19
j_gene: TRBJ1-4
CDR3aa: CASRDRGRTNEKLFF

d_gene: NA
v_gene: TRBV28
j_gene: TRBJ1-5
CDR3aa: CASSLGGGYQPQHF

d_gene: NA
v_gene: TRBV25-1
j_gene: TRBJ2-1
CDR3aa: CASSGLKGSPYNEQFF

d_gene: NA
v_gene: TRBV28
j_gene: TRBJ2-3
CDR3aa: CASSSGLLRDTQYF

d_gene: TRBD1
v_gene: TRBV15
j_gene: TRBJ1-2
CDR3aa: CATSRTGQERNNYGYTF

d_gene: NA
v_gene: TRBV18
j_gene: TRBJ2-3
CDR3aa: CASSPLSRRQPGADTQYF

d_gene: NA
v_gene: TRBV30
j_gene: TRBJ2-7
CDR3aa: CAWAIGSYEQYF

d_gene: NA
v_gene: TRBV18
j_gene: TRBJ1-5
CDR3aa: CASSPAGTSPQPQHF

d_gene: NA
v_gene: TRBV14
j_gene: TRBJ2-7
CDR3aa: CASSQRLFGEQYF

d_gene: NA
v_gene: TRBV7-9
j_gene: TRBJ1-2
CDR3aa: CASSLGLSYGYTF

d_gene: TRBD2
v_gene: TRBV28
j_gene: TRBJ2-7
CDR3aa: CASSLTSGRPPYEQYF

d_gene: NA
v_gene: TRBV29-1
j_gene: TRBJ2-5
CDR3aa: CSVGGTQYF

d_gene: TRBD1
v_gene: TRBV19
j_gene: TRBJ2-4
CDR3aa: CASSSPGGVKNIQYF

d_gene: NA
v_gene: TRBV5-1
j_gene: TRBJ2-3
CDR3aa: CASSKAADTQYF

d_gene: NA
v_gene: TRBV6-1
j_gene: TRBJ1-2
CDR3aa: CASTIVTGNYGYTF

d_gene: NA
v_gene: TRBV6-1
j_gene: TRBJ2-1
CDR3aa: CASAPIGQYNEQFF

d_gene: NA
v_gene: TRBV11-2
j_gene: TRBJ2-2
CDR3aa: CASSISAGELFF

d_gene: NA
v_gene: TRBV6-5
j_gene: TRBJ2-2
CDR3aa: CASSLGPLPTGELFF

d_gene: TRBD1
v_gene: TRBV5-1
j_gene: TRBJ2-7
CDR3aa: CASSLGDRIYEQYF

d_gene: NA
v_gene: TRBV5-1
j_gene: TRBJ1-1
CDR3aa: CASAHEAEAFF

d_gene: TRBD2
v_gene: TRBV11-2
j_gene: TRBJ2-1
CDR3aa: CASSLDYAGGIYNEQFF

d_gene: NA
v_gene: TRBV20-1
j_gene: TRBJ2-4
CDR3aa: CSARDPGIQYF

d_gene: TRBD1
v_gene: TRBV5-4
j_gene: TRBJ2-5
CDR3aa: CASSLVGTALQETQYF